One and the same sample provided the 28 T cell receptor beta chains below, sequenced in a study of cytomegalovirus exposure and HLA in healthy donors. The assay was immunoSEQ multiplex PCR, and TCRdb's table has in-frame clones only and misses some. Among fewer than 100,000 clones listed, more than 75% were seen once. The sample taken for sequencing was PBMCs. The source is a man aged 25 to 40 in good health and CMV-seronegative.

This clone has at least ten counts. The V and J genes are TRBV20-1 and TRBJ1-1; 7 bases fit TRBD1. V lost 0 bases and J lost 8; bases outside the gene matches: 0. This CDR3 contains 11 residues. Germline V gene data show CDR1 as DFQATT and CDR2 as SNEGSKA (reference sequence). The CDR3 here is CSAREDREAFF. The DNA of the CDR3 is TGCAGTGCTAGAGAGGACAGGGAAGCTTTCTTT.

The chain links TRBV25-1 to TRBJ1-6; D is possibly TRBD1 (5 bases). V shed 4 bases and J shed 13 bases, with 11 bases lying between them. CDR1 is MGHDK and CDR2 is SYGVNS in the germline V gene. The CDR3 extends over 12 amino acids. The CDR3 DNA reads TGTGCCAGCAGTGCGGGACTCCTCCCCCTCCACTTT. It translates to CASSAGLLPLHF.

In this sample, this clone turned up once. The genes are TRBV4-1 and TRBJ2-1, with D possibly matching TRBD2 (5 bases). The germline V gene has CDR1 MGHRA and CDR2 YSYEKL. The CDR3 totals 16 residues. V dropped 0 bases and J dropped 6 bases, with 15 bases sitting between them. CDR3 residues: CASSQDRLALLNEQFF. CDR3 sequence (DNA): TGCGCCAGCAGCCAAGATCGGCTAGCACTCCTCAATGAGCAGTTCTTC.

This chain uses TRBV5-6 with TRBJ2-7; 7 bases map to TRBD2. CDR1 is SGHDT, CDR2 YYEEEE, per germline. Germline trimming cut 6 bases from V and 1 base from J; bases unmatched to any gene: 7. The CDR3 totals 14 residues. This CDR3 reads CASNSKGLSYEQYF. The CDR3 nucleotides read TGTGCCAGCAACTCGAAGGGACTATCCTACGAGCAGTACTTC. Using reference TRBV5-6 and TRBJ2-7 for the parts outside the CDR3, the full variable domain is DAGVTQSPTHLIKTRGQQVTLRCSPKSGHDTVSWYQQALGQGPQFIFQYYEEEERQRGNFPDRFSGHQFPNYSSELNVNALLLGDSALYLCASNSKGLSYEQYFGPGTRLTVT.

This chain connects TRBV19 to TRBJ1-1; unclear D gene. The germline V gene has CDR1 LNHDA and CDR2 SQIVND (reference sequence). V was trimmed by 5 bases and J by 2 bases, leaving 9 bases between them. The CDR3 spans 13 residues. The CDR3 coding sequence is TGTGCCAGTAGTTTTACACTAAACACTGAAGCTTTCTTT. This encodes CASSFTLNTEAFF. The full variable domain, its missing parts supplied by reference TRBV19 and TRBJ1-1, is DGGITQSPKYLFRKEGQNVTLSCEQNLNHDAMYWYRQDPGQGLRLIYYSQIVNDFQKGDIAEGYSVSREKKESFPLTVTSAQKNPTAFYLCASSFTLNTEAFFGQGTRLTVV.

The chain is built from TRBV5-8 and TRBJ1-5; unclear D gene. Germline values: CDR1 SGHTS, CDR2 YDEGEE. Trimming shortened V by 1 base and J by 3 bases, and 11 bases separated the two germline ends. CDR3 length: 15 amino acids. CDR3 sequence: CASSLKTPNNQPQHF. The CDR3 DNA is TGTGCCAGCAGCTTGAAGACACCGAACAATCAGCCCCAGCATTTT. The full variable domain, rest sourced from reference TRBV5-8 and TRBJ1-5, is EAGVTQSPTHLIKTRGQQATLRCSPISGHTSVYWYQQALGLGLQFLLWYDEGEERNRGNFPPRFSGRQFPNYSSELNVNALELEDSALYLCASSLKTPNNQPQHFGDGTRLSIL.

The chain uses TRBV9 and TRBJ2-5; D is perhaps TRBD1 (5 bases). The CDR3 totals 15 residues. Trimming stripped 0 bases from V and 1 base from J, with 10 bases between. Germline V gene sequence: CDR1 SGDLS, CDR2 YYNGEE. The CDR3 nucleotides are TGTGCCAGCAGCGTAGGTGCAGGGCCCCAAGAGACCCAGTACTTC. Encoded protein: CASSVGAGPQETQYF.

This clone was counted between two and nine times. V and J are TRBV5-4 and TRBJ2-7, with D possibly matching TRBD2 (7 bases). The length of the CDR3 is 14 residues. V lost 4 bases to trimming and J lost 4 bases, with 15 bases between them. The germline V gene has CDR1 SGHNT and CDR2 YYREEE (reference sequence). The CDR3 DNA follows: TGTGCCAGCAGCCTAGGAGGGGGGGGTTACGAGCAGTACTTC. It translates to CASSLGGGGYEQYF.

V and J are TRBV5-5 and TRBJ2-7; maybe TRBD1 (6 bases). This CDR3 spans 14 amino acids. V was clipped by 4 bases and J by 4 bases, with 15 bases between them. Germline V gene lookup returns CDR1 SGHKS and CDR2 YYEKEE (reference sequence). Here the CDR3 reads CASSPTGKGYEQYF. The CDR3 DNA follows: TGTGCCAGCAGCCCGACAGGAAAAGGGTACGAGCAGTACTTC.

This clone was seen a single time. At one end the junction does not follow the germline gene, possibly because of a read error. This chain links TRBV7-7 with TRBJ2-7, with a possible D match to TRBD1 (6 bases). Germline CDR1 is SSHAT and CDR2 is FNYEAQ (reference sequence). There are 13 residues in the CDR3. In DNA form, the CDR3 reads TGTGCTAGCAGCTTAGCACAGGGCTACGAGCAGTACTTC. This codes for CASSLAQGYEQYF.

The chain joins TRBV4-2 to TRBJ1-3; D is possibly TRBD1 (5 bases). Trimming pared 2 bases from V and 0 bases from J, leaving 14 bases between. The germline gives CDR1 LGHNA, CDR2 YNFKEQ. The CDR3 is 17 amino acids. The CDR3 sequence is CASSQRQNSNSGNTIYF. CDR3 sequence (DNA): TGTGCCAGCAGCCAAAGACAGAATTCCAACTCTGGAAACACCATATATTTT.

The chain combines TRBV27 with TRBJ2-2; a possible D gene is TRBD2 (6 bases). V lost 3 bases, J lost 7 bases, and 12 bases lay in between. Germline CDR1 reads MNHEY; CDR2 reads SMNVEV (reference sequence). CDR3 length equals 14 residues. The CDR3 bases are TGTGCCAGCAGTTTCGGGGGACGGGGCGGGGAGCTGTTTTTT. It translates to CASSFGGRGGELFF.

The chain employs TRBV19 and TRBJ2-7, with 10 bases fitting TRBD2. The CDR3 is 14 amino acids. Trimming at V came to 6 bases and at J to 1 base, leaving 3 bases not matched to a gene. CDR1 is LNHDA and CDR2 is SQIVND in the germline V gene (reference sequence). The CDR3, as DNA: TGTGCCAGTAGCCGGACTAGCGGTTCCTACGAGCAGTACTTC. This translates into CASSRTSGSYEQYF.

The gene calls are TRBV27 and TRBJ1-5; 7 bases map to TRBD1. The length of the CDR3 is 18 residues. J lost 3 bases, V lost 4 bases, and 15 bases had no gene match. Germline V gene sequence: CDR1 MNHEY, CDR2 SMNVEV (reference sequence). In DNA, the CDR3 is TGTGCCAGCAGTTCTCGGACAGGCCGAACCACCTTCAATCAGCCCCAGCATTTT. It yields the protein CASSSRTGRTTFNQPQHF.

V is TRBV6-4 and J is TRBJ1-6; TRBD1 matches at 9 bases. The J segment lost 7 bases and the V segment lost 0 bases, leaving 7 bases of the junction unmatched. Germline CDR1 is MRHNA and CDR2 is SNTAGT. This CDR3 contains 17 residues. The CDR3 nucleotides read TGTGCCAGCAGTGACTCATCAGGGACAGGGAGGAATTCACCCCTCCACTTT. Amino acids: CASSDSSGTGRNSPLHF.

The chain joins TRBV14 to TRBJ2-7, with 12 bases fitting TRBD2. Unmatched junction bases numbered 7, after V lost 1 base and J lost 9 bases. This CDR3 region has 15 residues. From germline, CDR1 is SGHDN and CDR2 FVKESK. The CDR3 is CASSQAGLAGLRQYF. CDR3 sequence (DNA): TGTGCCAGCAGCCAAGCTGGACTAGCGGGACTTCGGCAGTACTTC.

This chain joins TRBV18 and TRBJ2-3; no clear D gene. Germline loops: CDR1 KGHSH, CDR2 LQKENI. V was trimmed by 4 bases and J by 1 base, leaving 9 bases between them. This CDR3 contains 14 residues. CDR3 DNA sequence: TGTGCCAGCTCACGATTTTCAGGCACAGATACGCAGTATTTT. Translation gives CASSRFSGTDTQYF.

The chain is built from TRBV15 and TRBJ1-4; maybe TRBD1 (5 bases). Trimming shortened V by 2 bases and J by 3 bases, and 10 bases separated the two germline ends. CDR3 length equals 15 residues. The germline V gene encodes CDR1 LNHNV and CDR2 YYDKDF (reference sequence). CDR3 amino acids: CATSRNRTPNEKLFF. As DNA, the CDR3 is TGTGCCACCAGCAGAAATAGGACACCTAATGAAAAACTGTTTTTT.

The chain is built from TRBV15 and TRBJ1-1, with D hard to call. V lost 0 bases and J 5 bases, leaving 7 bases between the germline ends. The CDR3 runs to 13 residues. Germline CDR1 and CDR2: LNHNV and YYDKDF (reference sequence). DNA of the CDR3: TGTGCCACCAGCAGAGACGCGGGAACTGAAGCTTTCTTT. It encodes CATSRDAGTEAFF.

The rearrangement uses TRBV5-1 and TRBJ1-3; the D gene is possibly TRBD1 (5 bases). CDR3 length: 17 residues. Trimming removed 3 bases at V and 4 bases at J, with 20 bases between. Germline V lookup: CDR1 SGHRS, CDR2 YFSETQ. This chain's CDR3 is CASSSFQQGTGGNTIYF. CDR3 nucleotides: TGCGCCAGCAGCTCTTTTCAGCAGGGAACTGGAGGAAACACCATATATTTT.

The chain has TRBV7-3 and TRBJ2-2; D is possibly TRBD2 (5 bases). The CDR3 sequence is 14 residues long. The ends were cut back, 2 bases at V and 6 bases at J, with 10 bases in the middle. Germline CDR1 reads SGHTA; CDR2 reads FQGTGA. CDR3 region: CASSLSLDSGELFF. The DNA of the CDR3 is TGTGCCAGCAGCTTATCCTTGGACTCCGGGGAGCTGTTTTTT.

The rearrangement links TRBV6-5 to TRBJ1-2; weak D call: TRBD1 (6 bases). The CDR3 length is 15 residues. Germline V gives CDR1 MNHEY, CDR2 SVGAGI. Trimming left V 6 bases short and J 3 bases short, with 17 bases between. The CDR3 region is CASRPETGNYYGYTF. CDR3 DNA sequence: TGTGCCAGCAGACCAGAGACAGGCAACTACTATGGCTACACCTTC.

The V gene is TRBV5-5, the J gene TRBJ2-1; D remains unclear. Trimming pared 3 bases from V and 5 bases from J, leaving 12 bases between. CDR1 and CDR2 from the germline V gene are SGHKS and YYEKEE (reference sequence). The CDR3 length is 14 residues. CDR3 sequence: CASSSSWRDNEQFF. CDR3 sequence (DNA): TGTGCCAGCAGCTCGAGCTGGAGAGACAATGAGCAGTTCTTC.

In this sample, this clone turned up once. The chain is built from TRBV28 and TRBJ1-5; 7 nucleotides align to TRBD1. The CDR3 is made up of 14 amino acids. V lost 6 bases to trimming and J lost 6 bases; unmatched junction nucleotides: 8. CDR1 MDHEN and CDR2 SYDVKM come from the germline V gene. Here the CDR3 DNA reads TGTGCCAGCAGCCTCGGAACAGGGGCTCAGCCCCAGCATTTT. Translating it yields CASSLGTGAQPQHF.

This clone was detected a few times. The gene calls are TRBV28 and TRBJ2-1; 10 nucleotides agree with TRBD2. CDR3 size: 21 residues. In germline, CDR1 is MDHEN, CDR2 SYDVKM. Unmatched junction bases numbered 22, after V lost 4 bases and J lost 4 bases. The CDR3: CASSYIQRGLSGRVGYNEQFF. CDR3 coding DNA: TGTGCCAGCAGTTATATCCAAAGGGGGCTGAGCGGGAGGGTGGGGTACAATGAGCAGTTCTTC.

This clone was detected once. The chain combines TRBV7-2 with TRBJ2-7; 9 positions agree with TRBD1. The CDR3 is made up of 14 amino acids. CDR1 is SGHTA, CDR2 FQGNSA, per germline. The ends lost 7 bases at V and 1 base at J; junction bases unmatched: 5. CDR3 in DNA: TGTGCCAGCACCCGTGGGACAGGGTCCTACGAGCAGTACTTC. Its protein product is CASTRGTGSYEQYF. Supplemented by reference TRBV7-2 and TRBJ2-7, the full variable domain reads GAGVSQSPSNKVTEKGKDVELRCDPISGHTALYWYRQSLGQGLEFLIYFQGNSAPDKSGLPSDRFSAERTGGSVSTLTIQRTQQEDSAVYLCASTRGTGSYEQYFGPGTRLTVT.

The J gene is TRBJ2-3, the V gene TRBV5-4; tentative D call: TRBD1 (6 bases). Looked up from germline, CDR1 is SGHNT and CDR2 is YYREEE (reference sequence). V lost 4 bases and J lost 2, with 11 bases in between. CDR3 length equals 14 residues. CDR3: CASSPQGTTDTQYF. In DNA, the CDR3 is TGTGCCAGCAGCCCACAGGGAACCACAGATACGCAGTATTTT. Complete variable domain (other parts from reference TRBV5-4 and TRBJ2-3): ETGVTQSPTHLIKTRGQQVTLRCSSQSGHNTVSWYQQALGQGPQFIFQYYREEENGRGNFPPRFSGLQFPNYSSELNVNALELDDSALYLCASSPQGTTDTQYFGPGTRLTVL.

The chain has TRBV28 and TRBJ2-5; weak D call: TRBD2 (5 bases). Trimming took off 6 bases at V and 6 bases at J, with 23 bases between the two ends. The CDR3 contains 16 residues. The germline V gene has CDR1 MDHEN and CDR2 SYDVKM. As DNA, the CDR3 is TGTGCCAGCAGCTCTCCAGGTGCTGAGGGTGGGAAGACCCAGTACTTC. Protein sequence: CASSSPGAEGGKTQYF.